These T cell receptor beta chains were read from a single sample in a study of cytomegalovirus exposure and HLA in healthy donors. Generated by immunoSEQ multiplex PCR, the TCRdb table keeps only in-frame clones and is missing some. The sample includes about 110,000 clones, 83% of them seen just once. The sequenced material came from PBMCs. The receptors come from a man aged 18 to 30 in good health and CMV-seronegative. CDR3s include the opening cysteine and the closing phenylalanine or tryptophan. A D gene is named only where the DNA matches it firmly. Clone size is given for some rows only: seen once, a few or many times, or a class if the clone is expanded.

clone_size,d_call,j_call,v_call,cdr3_aa,cdr3_nt
NA,TRBD1,TRBJ1-4,TRBV28,CASSTPGQLNEKLFF,TGTGCCAGCAGTACACCGGGACAGCTTAATGAAAAACTGTTTTTT
once,NA,TRBJ2-4,TRBV7-2,CASSLGTAFIQYF,TGTGCCAGCAGCTTAGGGACAGCGTTTATTCAGTACTTC
NA,TRBD1,TRBJ1-1,TRBV7-9,CASSPSGTAPTEAFF,TGTGCCAGCAGCCCATCCGGGACAGCACCCACTGAAGCTTTCTTT
once,NA,TRBJ2-1,TRBV5-4,CAMAPGSSYNEQFF,TGTGCCATGGCCCCCGGGAGCTCCTACAATGAGCAGTTCTTC
NA,TRBD2,TRBJ2-7,TRBV6-6,CASSPRPSGTIYEQYF,TGTGCCAGCAGTCCCAGACCTAGCGGAACGATCTACGAGCAGTACTTC
NA,NA,TRBJ1-1,TRBV28,CASSLHMGTNTEAFF,TGTGCCAGCAGTTTACATATGGGGACTAACACTGAAGCTTTCTTT
NA,NA,TRBJ1-1,TRBV7-7,CASSPGGQNTEAFF,TGTGCTAGCAGCCCGGGGGGACAGAACACTGAAGCTTTCTTT
NA,NA,TRBJ1-1,TRBV5-3,CASSWADSLNTEAFF,TGTGCCAGCAGCTGGGCGGACAGCTTGAACACTGAAGCTTTCTTT
few,NA,TRBJ2-4,TRBV5-1,CASSFPRGEGAKNIQYF,TGCGCCAGCAGCTTCCCGAGGGGGGAGGGGGCCAAAAACATTCAGTACTTC
NA,NA,TRBJ1-1,TRBV4-3,CASSPSGGTEAFF,TGCGCCAGCAGCCCCTCAGGAGGGACTGAAGCTTTCTTT
NA,TRBD1,TRBJ2-2,TRBV6-1,CASRGQGAQTGELFF,TGTGCCAGCAGGGGACAGGGGGCGCAAACCGGGGAGCTGTTTTTT
NA,TRBD1,TRBJ2-1,TRBV6-1,CASSVDRGKNEQFF,TGTGCCAGCAGTGTGGACAGGGGTAAAAATGAGCAGTTCTTC